A selection of T cell receptor beta chains follows, all from one sample in a study of PD-1 blockade in classical Hodgkin lymphoma. Using immunoSEQ multiplex PCR, the repertoire was profiled, and TCRdb retains in-frame clones only, with some absent. Of 29,000 or so clones in the sample, 80% to 90% were seen once. The source material was CD4+ T cells from blood, sampled before the fourth cycle of nivolumab. The origin of the receptors is a human donor with classical Hodgkin lymphoma. The CDR3 runs from the conserved cysteine through the conserved F or W. A D gene is named only where the DNA matches it firmly. Clone size is stated in some rows and not others, as once, few, many or a class when expanded.

V gene	clone size	J gene	D gene	CDR3 DNA	CDR3 protein
TRBV27	-	TRBJ2-7	-	TGTGCCAGCCGACCAATTTCCAGCTACGAGCAGTACTTC	CASRPISSYEQYF
TRBV30	-	TRBJ2-3	TRBD2	TGTGCCTGGAGTGGGGTACCGACTAGCGGATACACAGATACGCAGTATTTT	CAWSGVPTSGYTDTQYF
TRBV30	few	TRBJ1-2	-	TGTGCCTCGACAAGACAGCGGGGCTTTGGCTACACCTTC	CASTRQRGFGYTF
TRBV5-1	few	TRBJ1-2	TRBD1	TGCGCCAGCAGCTTGGCCCCACTCGGGACAGGGAATGGCTACACCTTC	CASSLAPLGTGNGYTF
TRBV20-1	-	TRBJ1-3	-	TGCAGTGCTAGAGTCGGAAACACCATATATTTT	CSARVGNTIYF
TRBV9	-	TRBJ2-2	-	TGTGCCAGCAGCGTAGTAGGGAACACCGGGGAGCTGTTTTTT	CASSVVGNTGELFF
TRBV5-1	-	TRBJ2-5	TRBD1	TGCGCCAGCAGCTTAGAGGGACAGGCAGAGACCCAGTACTTC	CASSLEGQAETQYF
TRBV6-5	-	TRBJ2-1	-	TGTGCCAGCACCCTCGGAAATGAGCAGTTCTTC	CASTLGNEQFF
TRBV10-3	once	TRBJ1-4	-	TGTGCCATCAGTGAGTCTAGAAGGATGGCAACTAATGAAAAACTGTTTTTT	CAISESRRMATNEKLFF
TRBV30	-	TRBJ1-1	-	TGTGCCTGGAGTGTTGCTCTTCGCACTGAAGCTTTCTTT	CAWSVALRTEAFF
TRBV27	-	TRBJ1-6	-	TGTGCCAGCACCGGCAGCTTCCCCAATTCACCCCTCCACTTT	CASTGSFPNSPLHF
TRBV9	-	TRBJ1-1	TRBD1	TGTGCCAGCAGCGTGACAGGGCCCCCCATGAACACTGAAGCTTTCTTT	CASSVTGPPMNTEAFF
TRBV18	-	TRBJ2-1	TRBD1	TGTGCCAGCTCACCATTTAGTGGACAGGGGGCCAATGAGCAGTTCTTC	CASSPFSGQGANEQFF
TRBV30	-	TRBJ2-3	-	TGTGCCTGGAGTCCAGGGAGCACAGATACGCAGTATTTT	CAWSPGSTDTQYF
TRBV20-1	-	TRBJ1-2	-	TGCGGCTCTCCGGGGGCGAATGGCTACACCTTC	CGSPGANGYTF
TRBV7-9	-	TRBJ2-7	TRBD2	TGTGCCAGCAGCCGGGGACTAGCGGTTGGTAGATCCTCCTACGAGCAGTACTTC	CASSRGLAVGRSSYEQYF
TRBV7-9	-	TRBJ1-2	-	TGTGCCAGCAGCTCGTGGACAACAGCTAACTATGGCTACACCTTC	CASSSWTTANYGYTF
TRBV18	once	TRBJ1-1	-	TGTACCAGCTCACCACGACTAGTATCTGAATCGAACACTGAAGCTTTCTTT	CTSSPRLVSESNTEAFF
TRBV28	-	TRBJ1-1	-	TGTGCCAGCAGTTTAAGGGGTAAGAACACTGAAGCTTTCTTT	CASSLRGKNTEAFF
TRBV9	-	TRBJ1-5	-	TGTGCCAGCAGCGTAGACCCAGGGTTCAATCAGCCCCAGCATTTT	CASSVDPGFNQPQHF
TRBV30	-	TRBJ1-2	-	TGTGCCTGGATCCGAGGGAGGGTGAGCGGCTATGGCTACACCTTC	CAWIRGRVSGYGYTF
TRBV5-1	-	TRBJ1-3	-	TGCGCCAGCAGCTTGGACGGAGGCGGTACTCGGACCATATATTTT	CASSLDGGGTRTIYF
TRBV6-1	-	TRBJ2-2	-	TGTGCCAGCAGTGAAGCTATGAGGGGATCGGCCGGGGAGCTGTTTTTT	CASSEAMRGSAGELFF
TRBV5-1	-	TRBJ2-7	TRBD2	TGCGCCAGCAGCTTGAGTGGGGAGGGGTTTTACGAGCAGTACTTC	CASSLSGEGFYEQYF
TRBV29-1	-	TRBJ1-2	-	TGCAGCGTTCAGTATGGCTACACCTTC	CSVQYGYTF
TRBV5-1	-	TRBJ1-4	TRBD1	TGCGCCAGCAGCTTTGGGGGACAGGCCAATGAAAAACTGTTTTTT	CASSFGGQANEKLFF
TRBV5-1	-	TRBJ1-2	TRBD1	TGCGCCAGCAGCCGGGACAGGGCGGATGGCTACACCTTC	CASSRDRADGYTF
TRBV5-1	-	TRBJ1-1	TRBD1	TGCGCCAGCAGCCCACAGGGGGCGCGGGGTGAAGCTTTCTTT	CASSPQGARGEAFF
TRBV5-1	few	TRBJ1-6	TRBD1	TGCGCCAGCAGCTTGGGACAGGGCTGGAATTCACCCCTCCACTTT	CASSLGQGWNSPLHF
TRBV5-1	-	TRBJ2-7	TRBD2	TGCGCCAGCAGCCGGACTAGCGGGGGATACGAGCAGTACTTC	CASSRTSGGYEQYF
TRBV9	-	TRBJ1-2	-	TGTGCCAGCAGCGTAGTTGGGTACGGTGGCTACACCTTC	CASSVVGYGGYTF
TRBV19	-	TRBJ1-4	-	TGTGCCAGTAGTACCTTCGCCGCAACTAATGAAAAACTGTTTTTT	CASSTFAATNEKLFF
TRBV20-1	-	TRBJ1-4	-	TGCAGTGCTAGAAAACAGGGCGAACTGTTTTTT	CSARKQGELFF
TRBV28	few	TRBJ2-7	-	TGTGCCAGCAGTCTCCTGGGGACGGCCCCCCCCTACGAGCAGTACTTC	CASSLLGTAPPYEQYF
TRBV5-1	-	TRBJ2-2	-	TGCGCCAGCAGCCTGACAGGGCTTGGGAGGGTCACCGGGGAGCTGTTTTTT	CASSLTGLGRVTGELFF
TRBV2	-	TRBJ2-1	TRBD2	TGTGCCAGCATTAAATTGGGACTAGCGGGCCACAATGAGCAGTTCTTC	CASIKLGLAGHNEQFF
TRBV30	-	TRBJ2-5	-	TGTGCCTGGAGTACAAACACAGGAGTTCAAGAGACCCAGTACTTC	CAWSTNTGVQETQYF
TRBV4-1	-	TRBJ2-7	-	TGCGCCAGCAGCCAAGTGTGCCCGGGGGTCATAAGGGACGAGCAGTACTTC	CASSQVCPGVIRDEQYF
TRBV20-1	-	TRBJ1-5	-	TGCAGTGCTAGGGGAGGTCAGCCCCAGCATTTT	CSARGGQPQHF
TRBV5-1	-	TRBJ1-1	-	TGCGCCAGCAGCTCTACAGGCGCCACTGAAGCTTTCTTT	CASSSTGATEAFF
TRBV11-2	-	TRBJ2-3	-	TGTGCCAGCAGCGGACAGACGGGGTTTGATACGCAGTATTTT	CASSGQTGFDTQYF
TRBV5-4	once	TRBJ2-5	TRBD1	TGTGCCAGCAGCTTGTGGACAGGGGCCGAGACCCAGTACTTC	CASSLWTGAETQYF
TRBV10-1	-	TRBJ2-5	TRBD1	TGCGCCAGCGGCCCGTCAGGACAGGGAGGCGAGACCCAGTACTTC	CASGPSGQGGETQYF
TRBV19	-	TRBJ2-2	TRBD2	TGTGCCAGTAGTCCGGGACTAGCGCCCACCGGGGAGCTGTTTTTT	CASSPGLAPTGELFF